The T cell receptor beta chain described here comes from a study of a mutant IDH1 vaccine in newly diagnosed glioma. The wider study: Patients got their first vaccination 4-6 weeks after radiotherapy alone, or with temozolomide cycles. Study findings and constraints: Alterations occurring in top peripheral T cell clonotypes seemed unrelated to pseudoprogression.

V was cut by 5 bases and J by 11 bases, with 12 bases left in between. This CDR3 has 11 residues. Germline loops: CDR1 SNHLY, CDR2 FYNNEI. The protocol was immunoSEQ multiplex PCR, while the TCRdb copy is restricted to in-frame clones and leaves out a portion. This table has about 69,000 clones, approximately 86% appearing once. The time point here: week 35, safety follow-up. The study gave 300 ug of mutant IDH1 20-mer peptide per vaccine dose, with topical imiquimod. This clone was detected a few times. Its antigen is unknown. Sequences were derived from PBMCs, sampled from a glioma patient whose treatment included an IDH1 peptide vaccine. The sequence came from a man aged 25-45 years with glioma. J is TRBJ1-1 and V is TRBV2; D remains ambiguous. CDR3: CASSPHGRAFF. The CDR3 DNA follows: TGTGCCAGCAGTCCCCATGGGCGGGCTTTCTTT.